This passage covers 10 T cell receptor beta chains from one sample sequenced in a study of Tregs in tolerant kidney transplant recipients. Data came from immunoSEQ multiplex PCR; TCRdb stores just in-frame clones and leaves some out. The table lists about 64,000 clones, around 87% of them singletons. Related graft donors supplied nonmyeloablative bone marrow transplants, and mixed chimerism was transient. The sample consisted of CD4+ T cells from blood (PBMCs), taken 6 months after the transplant. The receptors were sampled from a human patient who received a combined kidney and bone marrow transplant. The graft donor may have contributed some T cells.

The J gene is TRBJ1-4, the V gene TRBV29-1, with D maybe TRBD1 (6 bases). The CDR3 spans 12 residues. Germline CDR1 SQVTM, CDR2 ANQGSEA. The V end was cut by 6 bases, the J end by 6 bases, with 11 bases between. The CDR3 reads CSVWEGDEKLFF. Here the CDR3 DNA reads TGCAGCGTGTGGGAGGGGGATGAAAAACTGTTTTTT.

The sample holds one count of this clone. The chain is built from TRBV5-1 and TRBJ2-5; 11 positions agree with TRBD1. The assigned J gene may be wrong: the sequence end matches TRBJ2-7 better. CDR3 length: 15 residues. CDR1 and CDR2 (germline): SGHRS, YFSETQ. CDR3 sequence reads: CASSNGQGAYNEQYF. CDR3 DNA sequence: TGCGCCAGCAGCAACGGACAGGGGGCTTACAACGAGCAGTACTTC.

The chain couples TRBV6-7 to TRBJ2-7, with D tentatively TRBD2 (5 bases). TRBV6-7 is an ORF for which the function is uncertain. This CDR3 has 10 residues. Trimming removed 6 bases at V and 7 bases at J, with 7 bases between. CDR3 sequence: CASSTGEQYF. The CDR3 region has the DNA TGTGCCAGCAGCACGGGGGAGCAGTACTTC.

There are a few counts of this clone. This rearrangement joins TRBV2 to TRBJ1-2, with TRBD1 identical over 8 bases. Germline trimming cut 6 bases from V and 3 bases from J; bases unmatched to any gene: 6. The germline V gene encodes CDR1 SNHLY and CDR2 FYNNEI. The CDR3 is 14 amino acids. This chain's CDR3 is CASSVRQGYYGYTF. In nucleotides, the CDR3 is TGTGCCAGCAGCGTTAGACAGGGGTACTATGGCTACACCTTC. Together with reference TRBV2 and TRBJ1-2, the CDR3 gives the full variable domain: EPEVTQTPSHQVTQMGQEVILRCVPISNHLYFYWYRQILGQKVEFLVSFYNNEISEKSEIFDDQFSVERPDGSNFTLKIRSTKLEDSAMYFCASSVRQGYYGYTFGSGTRLTVV.

This rearrangement joins TRBV7-2 to TRBJ2-7; 9 positions match TRBD1. The trim removed 2 bases at V and 2 bases at J, leaving 4 bases unmatched. The germline V gene has CDR1 SGHTA and CDR2 FQGNSA. The CDR3 runs to 15 residues. CDR3 DNA sequence: TGTGCCAGCAGCTTAACAGGGGGCTTAACCTACGAGCAGTACTTC. It yields the protein CASSLTGGLTYEQYF.

The chain carries TRBV5-1 and TRBJ2-7, with 11 bases matching TRBD2. This CDR3 has 14 residues. Germline V CDR1 and CDR2: SGHRS, YFSETQ. V trimming: 5 bases; J trimming: 4 bases; junction bases outside the gene matches: 5. CDR3 protein: CASRAGTSGYEQYF. CDR3 DNA: TGCGCCAGCAGGGCCGGGACTAGCGGTTACGAGCAGTACTTC.

Regarding this clone: The germline gene is not matched at one end of the junction; a read error may be the cause. Other DNA sequences in the same sample also yield this CDR3. The chain recombines TRBV27 with TRBJ1-6; the match to TRBD1 covers 10 bases. CDR1 MNHEY and CDR2 SMNVEV come from the germline V gene (reference sequence). The CDR3 loop spans 16 amino acids. The CDR3: CASSPLQTGGYSPLHF. CDR3 sequence (DNA): TGTGCCAGCAGTCCCTTACAGACAGGGGGCTATTCCCCCCTCCACTTT.

Worth noting for this clone: A junction end diverges from the germline sequence, so it may reflect a read error. The chain combines TRBV19 with TRBJ1-2; 8 bases are shared with TRBD1. The CDR3 extends over 14 amino acids. Germline CDR1 and CDR2: LNHDA and SQIVND (reference sequence). The CDR3 reads CASFYPGQGGGYPF. CDR3 DNA: TGTGCCAGTTTCTATCCCGGACAGGGCGGTGGCTACCCCTTC.

The chain uses TRBV18 and TRBJ1-1; D is uncertain. V was clipped by 0 bases and J by 4 bases, with 9 bases between them. In germline, CDR1 is KGHSH, CDR2 LQKENI. The CDR3 has 14 amino acids. The CDR3 bases are TGTGCCAGCTCACCACCGGCGGGTGGCACTGAAGCTTTCTTT. Protein product: CASSPPAGGTEAFF.

The chain carries TRBV7-9 and TRBJ2-5, with a weak D call TRBD2 (6 bases). The V gene lost 5 bases and the J gene lost 5 bases, with 12 bases spanning the gap. CDR3 size: 13 residues. Germline assignment: CDR1 SEHNR and CDR2 FQNEAQ (reference sequence). CDR3 protein: CASSRSGVETQYF. As DNA, the CDR3 is TGTGCCAGCAGCCGTAGCGGTGTGGAGACCCAGTACTTC.